Given below is one T cell receptor (beta chain) in context. This entry is derived from a study of blood T cell repertoires in COVID-19. Per the original methods: Nucleated cell number was recorded as an estimate derived from reference gene primer amplification. The repertoire was sequenced with immunoSEQ multiplex PCR; TCRdb's copy has only in-frame clones and lacks some. The V and J calls and clone size come from that table; D and trimming were worked out from the DNA. The sample includes about 270,000 clones, over 80% of them seen just once. The sequenced sample was PBMCs or T cells enriched from blood (not recorded which). The TCR was taken from a woman in her twenties or thirties with acute COVID-19.

Written as DNA, the CDR3 is TGTGCCAGCAGTTCCCTCCCGGGAGGGCCGCATGAGCAGTTCTTC. Amino acids: CASSSLPGGPHEQFF. V usage is TRBV28 and J usage is TRBJ2-1; TRBD2 agrees at 8 bases. The length of the CDR3 is 15 residues. J gave up 8 bases and V 4 bases, and 10 bases lay outside the gene matches. Germline CDR1 and CDR2: MDHEN and SYDVKM. The complete variable domain, with remaining parts taken from reference TRBV28 and TRBJ2-1, reads DVKVTQSSRYLVKRTGEKVFLECVQDMDHENMFWYRQDPGLGLRLIYFSYDVKMKEKGDIPEGYSVSREKKERFSLILESASTNQTSMYLCASSSLPGGPHEQFFGPGTRLTVL.